This TCR beta chain came from a study of blood T cell repertoires in COVID-19. TCRdb's table, derived via immunoSEQ multiplex PCR, lists solely in-frame clones and lacks some. The sample holds some 87,000 clones, around 80% seen once. The V gene's germline CDR1 is SGDLS and CDR2 YYNGEE. The V end was cut by 0 bases, the J end by 10 bases, with 11 bases between. The CDR3 covers 13 residues. This sequence originates from a woman over 75 with active or convalescent COVID-19. The chain couples TRBV9 to TRBJ1-3; D uncertain. The sequenced sample consisted of peripheral blood. The CDR3 sequence is CASSVEPGGTIYF. The CDR3, as DNA: TGTGCCAGCAGCGTAGAGCCCGGCGGGACCATATATTTT.